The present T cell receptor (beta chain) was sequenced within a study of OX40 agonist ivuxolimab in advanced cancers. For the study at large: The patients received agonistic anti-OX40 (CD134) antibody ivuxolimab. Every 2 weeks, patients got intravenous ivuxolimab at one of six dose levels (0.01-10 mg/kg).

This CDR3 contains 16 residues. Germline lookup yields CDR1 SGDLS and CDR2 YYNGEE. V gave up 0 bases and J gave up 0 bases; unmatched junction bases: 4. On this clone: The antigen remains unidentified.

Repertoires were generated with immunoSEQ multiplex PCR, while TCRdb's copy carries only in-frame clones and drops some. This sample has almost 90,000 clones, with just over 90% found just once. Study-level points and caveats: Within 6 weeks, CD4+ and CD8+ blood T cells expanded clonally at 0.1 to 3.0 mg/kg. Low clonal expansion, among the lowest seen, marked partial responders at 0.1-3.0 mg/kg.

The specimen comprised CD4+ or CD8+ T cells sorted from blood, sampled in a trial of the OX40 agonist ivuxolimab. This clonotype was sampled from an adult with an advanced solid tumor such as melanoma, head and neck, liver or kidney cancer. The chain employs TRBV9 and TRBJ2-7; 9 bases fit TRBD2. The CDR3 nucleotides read TGTGCCAGCAGCGTAGGGCTAGCGGGGAGCTCCTACGAGCAGTACTTC. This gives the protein CASSVGLAGSSYEQYF.